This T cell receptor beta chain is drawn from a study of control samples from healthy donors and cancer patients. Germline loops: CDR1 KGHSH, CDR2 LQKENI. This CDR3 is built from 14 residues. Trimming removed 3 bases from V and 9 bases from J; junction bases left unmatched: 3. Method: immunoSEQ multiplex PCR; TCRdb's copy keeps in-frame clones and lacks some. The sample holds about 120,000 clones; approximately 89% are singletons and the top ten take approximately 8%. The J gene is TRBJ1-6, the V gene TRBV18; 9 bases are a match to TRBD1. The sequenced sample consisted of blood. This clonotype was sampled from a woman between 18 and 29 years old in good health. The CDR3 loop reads CASSPTGGGSPLHF. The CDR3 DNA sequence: TGTGCCAGCTCACCGACAGGGGGGGGTTCACCCCTCCACTTT.